The rows below give T cell receptor beta chains drawn from one sample of a study of T-cell reconstitution after alpha-beta-depleted transplantation in children. Using its own MiXCR run on the PCR reads, TCRdb lists one record per CDR3 protein. Among approximately 230,000 distinct CDR3 sequences, around 25% were seen once, and the ten largest hold 4.5% to 5.5%. Material: PBMCs, mostly from graft donor cells, obtained 360 days after TCRalphabeta/CD19-depleted stem cell transplant. The receptors shown here come from a female patient between 2 and 15 years old who had a stem cell transplant for congenital amegakaryocytic thrombocytopenia, so the T cells may come from the graft donor. Each CDR3 is given with its conserved first and last residue. The D gene is left open where the match is weak. A clone size is listed for some rows: how often the clone was seen (once, few, many), or a class if it is expanded.

>many|TRBD2|TRBJ2-1|TRBV6-2/TRBV6-3
CASSLAGGFYNEQFF
TGTGCCAGCAGTTTGGCGGGAGGGTTCTACAATGAGCAGTTCTTC
>few|NA|TRBJ1-5|TRBV28
CASKEGNQPQHF
TGTGCCAGCAAAGAGGGAAATCAGCCCCAGCATTTT
>few|NA|TRBJ2-7|TRBV5-1
CASSLELLGGGYEQYF
TGCGCCAGCAGCTTGGAACTACTAGGCGGCGGCTACGAGCAGTACTTC
>NA|TRBD1|TRBJ1-6|TRBV4-3
CASSQGQFNSPLHF
TGCGCCAGCAGCCAGGGACAGTTTAATTCACCCCTCCACTTT
>NA|NA|TRBJ2-7|TRBV5-1
CASSLARGGAYEQYF
TGCGCCAGCAGCTTGGCCAGGGGGGGGGCCTACGAGCAGTACTTC
>NA|TRBD1|TRBJ2-7|TRBV20-1
CRPDRASNEQYF
TGCAGACCGGACAGGGCGTCTAACGAGCAGTACTTC
>NA|NA|TRBJ1-5|TRBV4-1
CASSQALGAGPQHF
TGCGCCAGCAGCCAAGCGTTGGGGGCCGGGCCCCAGCATTTT
>NA|TRBD2|TRBJ2-3|TRBV20-1
CSARRLAGVRLGTQYF
TGCAGTGCTAGGCGTCTAGCGGGGGTACGTCTGGGTACGCAGTATTTT
>NA|NA|TRBJ2-2|TRBV20-1
CSIRKGSNTGELFF
TGCAGTATCCGGAAGGGGTCGAACACCGGGGAGCTGTTTTTT
>NA|TRBD1|TRBJ2-1|TRBV5-6
CASSSRQGRFF
TGTGCCAGCAGCTCACGACAGGGTCGGTTCTTC
>many|NA|TRBJ2-1|TRBV20-1
CSARPFREQFF
TGCAGTGCTAGGCCTTTCCGGGAGCAGTTCTTC
>few|TRBD2|TRBJ2-5|TRBV12-3/TRBV12-4
CASSLGILAGGSVPQETQYF
TGTGCCAGCAGTTTAGGGATACTAGCGGGGGGGTCGGTGCCCCAAGAGACCCAGTACTTC
>few|TRBD2|TRBJ2-1|TRBV7-8
CASSLSFPSGIDEQFF
TGTGCCAGCAGCTTAAGTTTTCCTAGCGGGATCGATGAGCAGTTCTTC
>few|NA|TRBJ2-3|TRBV20-1
CSARTLAYADTQYF
TGCAGTGCTAGAACGCTAGCTTACGCAGATACGCAGTATTTT
>NA|TRBD1|TRBJ2-1|TRBV12-3/TRBV12-4
CASSASGQGDEQFF
TGTGCCAGCAGCGCCTCGGGACAGGGGGATGAGCAGTTCTTC
>NA|NA|TRBJ2-1|TRBV12-3/TRBV12-4
CASSLGGSNEQFF
TGTGCCAGCAGTTTAGGGGGGAGCAATGAGCAGTTCTTC
>few|NA|TRBJ1-6|TRBV28
CASEGFNSPLHF
TGTGCCAGCGAGGGCTTCAATTCACCCCTCCACTTT
>NA|TRBD1|TRBJ1-2|TRBV5-1
CASSWTGTNYGYTF
TGCGCCAGCAGCTGGACAGGAACTAACTATGGCTACACCTTC
>NA|TRBD1|TRBJ2-7|TRBV7-2
CASSFYRGPTYEQYF
TGTGCCAGCAGCTTCTACAGGGGACCAACCTACGAGCAGTACTTC
>NA|TRBD1|TRBJ2-3|TRBV9
CASSASGTASTDTQYF
TGTGCCAGCAGCGCCTCCGGGACAGCTAGCACAGATACGCAGTATTTT
>NA|NA|TRBJ2-2|TRBV12-3/TRBV12-4
CASRRTGWTGELFF
TGTGCCAGCAGGCGGACGGGTTGGACCGGGGAGCTGTTTTTT
>NA|NA|TRBJ1-6|TRBV7-2
CASSLVGTPPIVSPLHF
TGTGCCAGCAGCTTAGTTGGGACCCCCCCTATAGTTTCACCCCTCCACTTT
>few|TRBD2|TRBJ2-7|TRBV29-1
CSGSPGTSPYEQYF
TGCAGCGGATCACCCGGGACTAGTCCCTACGAGCAGTACTTC
>few|TRBD2|TRBJ2-2|TRBV7-6
CASSLRASGSTGELFF
TGTGCCAGCAGCTTAAGGGCTAGCGGGAGCACCGGGGAGCTGTTTTTT
>NA|TRBD2|TRBJ2-3|TRBV27
CASSLAGGGWDTQYF
TGTGCCAGCAGTTTAGCGGGGGGCGGATGGGATACGCAGTATTTT
>NA|NA|TRBJ2-2|TRBV29-1
CSAKPDRNTGELFF
TGCAGCGCAAAGCCTGACAGAAACACCGGGGAGCTGTTTTTT
>NA|NA|TRBJ1-6|TRBV7-8
CASSYERGSPLHF
TGTGCCAGCAGCTACGAAAGGGGTTCACCCCTCCACTTT
>few|NA|TRBJ2-5|TRBV20-1
CSATSLDRRLETQYF
TGCAGTGCTACTTCCCTGGACAGAAGGCTTGAGACCCAGTACTTC
>NA|NA|TRBJ2-5|TRBV20-1
CSASDPNSETQYF
TGCAGTGCTAGCGACCCGAATTCGGAGACCCAGTACTTC
>few|NA|TRBJ2-3|TRBV28
CASKMGDTVGTDTQYF
TGTGCCAGCAAGATGGGAGATACGGTGGGCACAGATACGCAGTATTTT
>few|TRBD2|TRBJ2-7|TRBV6-2/TRBV6-3
CASSYSGTSGGHSYEQYF
TGTGCCAGCAGTTATTCCGGGACTAGCGGGGGGCACTCCTACGAGCAGTACTTC
>NA|NA|TRBJ2-5|TRBV5-1
CASSLYRDPKGETQYF
TGCGCCAGCAGCTTATACCGGGACCCGAAGGGGGAGACCCAGTACTTC
>NA|NA|TRBJ2-2|TRBV15
CATSRVSLSGELFF
TGTGCCACCAGCAGAGTCTCGCTCTCCGGGGAGCTGTTTTTT
>NA|NA|TRBJ2-3|TRBV19
CASQDSHSTDTQYF
TGTGCCAGTCAGGACAGTCATAGCACAGATACGCAGTATTTT
>few|NA|TRBJ2-3|TRBV6-2/TRBV6-3
CASNRGGTDTQYF
TGTGCCAGCAACAGGGGGGGAACAGATACGCAGTATTTT
>many|TRBD1|TRBJ2-7|TRBV20-1
CSAYTPGQGARQYF
TGCAGTGCCTACACTCCGGGACAGGGGGCGAGGCAGTACTTC
>NA|NA|TRBJ2-3|TRBV9
CASSVFSDIDTQYF
TGTGCCAGCAGCGTTTTTTCGGATATTGATACGCAGTATTTT
>NA|NA|TRBJ2-5|TRBV29-1
CSVEPAGGWETQYF
TGCAGCGTTGAACCTGCAGGGGGGTGGGAGACCCAGTACTTC
>few|NA|TRBJ2-3|TRBV12-3/TRBV12-4
CASSPGGKITDTQYF
TGTGCCAGCAGCCCCGGGGGAAAAATCACAGATACGCAGTATTTT
>NA|NA|TRBJ2-1|TRBV3-1
CASSQGRYNEQFF
TGTGCCAGCAGCCAAGGACGGTACAATGAGCAGTTCTTC
>few|NA|TRBJ1-5|TRBV20-1
CSARGRGRNQPQHF
TGCAGTGCTAGGGGCAGGGGCCGGAATCAGCCCCAGCATTTT
>few|NA|TRBJ2-7|TRBV5-1
CASSLAAGLSYEQYF
TGCGCCAGCAGCTTGGCCGCGGGCCTCTCCTACGAGCAGTACTTC
>few|TRBD1|TRBJ2-7|TRBV20-1
CSASAGGYEQYF
TGCAGTGCTAGCGCAGGGGGCTACGAGCAGTACTTC
>few|NA|TRBJ2-7|TRBV28
CASSLVTVGEQYF
TGTGCCAGCAGTTTGGTCACAGTAGGCGAGCAGTACTTC
>few|TRBD2|TRBJ2-1|TRBV5-1
CASLPRLAGDRGVYNEQFF
TGCGCCAGTCTCCCTAGACTAGCGGGAGATCGTGGGGTCTACAATGAGCAGTTCTTC
>NA|TRBD1|TRBJ1-3|TRBV9
CASSEGQLGNTIYF
TGTGCCAGCAGCGAGGGACAGCTTGGAAACACCATATATTTT
>few|NA|TRBJ2-3|TRBV7-2
CASSLRGQRVADTQYF
TGTGCCAGCAGCTTAAGGGGTCAGCGAGTCGCAGATACGCAGTATTTT
>few|NA|TRBJ2-3|TRBV28
CASSFGWAGDTQYF
TGTGCCAGCAGTTTTGGTTGGGCGGGGGATACGCAGTATTTT
>NA|NA|TRBJ1-2|TRBV20-1
CSAKDTTNYGYTF
TGCAGTGCTAAGGACACGACAAACTATGGCTACACCTTC
>many|NA|TRBJ2-2|TRBV3-1
CASSQGRLNSNTGELFF
TGTGCCAGCAGCCAAGGACGGCTAAACTCGAACACCGGGGAGCTGTTTTTT
>few|NA|TRBJ1-4|TRBV20-1
CSARYNEKLFF
TGCAGTGCTCGTTATAATGAAAAACTGTTTTTT
>NA|TRBD2|TRBJ2-3|TRBV9
CASSFRSGSITDTQYF
TGTGCCAGCAGCTTCAGAAGCGGGAGTATAACAGATACGCAGTATTTT
>few|NA|TRBJ2-3|TRBV5-1
CASSFAVTDTQYF
TGCGCCAGCAGCTTTGCGGTCACAGATACGCAGTATTTT
>NA|NA|TRBJ2-2|TRBV24-1
CATREETNTGELFF
TGTGCCACCAGGGAGGAGACGAACACCGGGGAGCTGTTTTTT
>NA|TRBD2|TRBJ2-1|TRBV11-2
CASSLDLASGRVTEQFF
TGTGCCAGCAGCTTAGATTTGGCTAGCGGGAGGGTAACTGAGCAGTTCTTC
>NA|NA|TRBJ1-1|TRBV20-1
CSAVAGSPTEAFF
TGCAGTGCGGTGGCAGGGAGCCCCACTGAAGCTTTCTTT
>NA|NA|TRBJ2-1|TRBV24-1
CATRRDTGTSNEQFF
TGTGCCACCAGGCGGGACACAGGGACCTCCAATGAGCAGTTCTTC
>few|TRBD2|TRBJ2-5|TRBV7-8
CASSLALSGGAVETQYF
TGTGCCAGCAGCTTAGCGTTGAGCGGGGGGGCCGTGGAGACCCAGTACTTC
>few|NA|TRBJ2-2|TRBV5-1
CASSLNVGTGELFF
TGCGCCAGCAGCTTAAATGTCGGAACCGGGGAGCTGTTTTTT
>NA|NA|TRBJ2-7|TRBV9
CASSVGAGPQYEQYF
TGTGCCAGCAGCGTAGGGGCAGGGCCCCAATACGAGCAGTACTTC